The following is a T cell receptor (beta chain) sequence with its context. This entry is derived from a study of blood T cell repertoires in COVID-19. Study as a whole: Italy, Spain and the United States were the sources of the convalescent and acute COVID-19 samples.

Trimming stripped 5 bases from V and 1 base from J, with 11 bases between. The germline V gene encodes CDR1 MNHNY and CDR2 SVGAGI (reference sequence). The CDR3 spans 14 residues. Original processing methods: Estimation of nucleated cell counts relied on the amplification of reference gene primers. The table came from immunoSEQ multiplex PCR; TCRdb's copy has only in-frame clones and leaves some out. That table is the source of V, J and clone size, and D and trimming were worked out from the DNA. The table has fewer than 140,000 clones, about 84% seen once. This chain uses TRBV6-6 with TRBJ1-1; D gene uncertain. The sequence derives from a woman aged 60-70 years with acute or convalescent COVID-19. What was sequenced was peripheral blood. CDR3 sequence: CASSGGWGNTEAFF. Here the CDR3 DNA reads TGTGCCAGCAGTGGAGGGTGGGGGAACACTGAAGCTTTCTTT.